The following is a T cell receptor (beta chain) sequence with its context. No cognate antigen has been identified for it. No much larger clonotype is one base removed from it; base qualities were not supplied. The collaborating institutions used their own protocols to collect whole blood in K2EDTA tubes. For TCRbeta analysis, collaborator samples were shipped as frozen whole blood, as isolated PBMCs, or as DNA extracted from either sample type. TCRbeta CDR3 regions were amplified from genomic DNA using the immunoSEQ Assay, a bias-controlled multiplex PCR. From the authors' description of their analysis: The number of nucleated cells in each sample was estimated from the amplification of reference gene primers within the assay. Sequence reads were collapsed and filtered to measure the absolute abundance of every unique TCRbeta CDR3 rearrangement. Productive Simpson clonality was computed per sample as the square root of Simpson's diversity index over productive rearrangements. The immuneACCESS repertoire file appears here via TCRdb, limited to in-frame rearrangements. These files lack a portion of the clones; in checked studies, under half of the deficit traces to unresolved V genes, and the cause of the others is not known. From that table come the V and J calls and clone size; the DNA was used to work out D and trimming. This sample has about 68,000 clones in its table, and around 90% of those were observed once. About 2.3% of the sample belongs to the ten largest clones.

The data were taken from a study of blood T cell repertoires in COVID-19 (dated by TCRdb to about 2020). For the study in its entirety: The collaborator samples originated in the United States, Italy and Spain and spanned the acute and convalescent phases of COVID-19. The material from the prospective study consisted of cDNA or gDNA derived from T cells, B-cell-depleted T cells, or PBMCs. Subjects who had been exposed to COVID-19, were actively infected with it, or had recovered from it provided the deeply sampled blood TCRbeta repertoires that made up the dataset. The repertoires were released in a freely available public database intended as a resource for research on the immune response to SARS-CoV-2. The samples were drawn from the first 160 participants of the ongoing ImmuneRACE study and from some 1,300 subjects provided by 6 global collaborators. Sample metadata almost always included a de-identified subject ID, COVID-19 status, age in years and sex. Where available, HLA class I and class II types were taken from metadata supplied by the sample provider and were not determined by assay-based typing.

The germline V gene encodes CDR1 SGHRS and CDR2 YFSETQ. Unmatched junction bases come to 4, with V trimmed by 3 bases and J by 4 bases. The CDR3 covers 15 residues, taking in both the cysteine and the phenylalanine. Left in the record is the CDR3 DNA by itself, 45 bases read in frame from the first base. Summary of the overall study and its limitations: Clinical and demographic metadata were provided uncurated, with the amount varying by source and participant.

What was sequenced was peripheral blood. The sequence derives from a human donor in a cohort sampled during active COVID-19. The rearrangement joined TRBV5-1 to TRBJ1-4, with TRBD1 matching 9 junction bases. The DNA is as follows: TGCGCCAGCAGCTCGGGGACAGGGTTTAATGAAAAACTGTTTTTT. This gives the protein CASSSGTGFNEKLFF.